A selection of T cell receptor beta chains follows, all from one sample in a study of T cell repertoires in cytomegalovirus infection. TCRdb analysed the reads with MiXCR anew, one entry per CDR3 protein. The top ten hold less than 15% of the sample, which has around 770,000 distinct CDR3 sequences, roughly 28% seen once. Their antigens are not known. Sequenced here: cultured CD8+ T cells from PBMCs, sampled from culture after CMV antigen stimulation. The receptors here all came from a human donor in good health (CMV status not recorded). Some clones in this sample may be carry-over from other donors' samples. The CDR3 runs from the conserved cysteine through the conserved F or W. The order of the fields is D gene, V gene, J gene, clone size, CDR3 protein, CDR3 DNA. The D gene is left open where the match is weak. Only some rows state a clone size, as once, few, many or a class for expanded clones.

>NA|TRBV7-9|TRBJ2-1|NA
CASSGYRELRPYNEQFF
TGTGCCAGCAGCGGATACAGGGAATTAAGGCCCTACAATGAGCAGTTCTTC
>TRBD1|TRBV5-1|TRBJ2-7|once
CASPGTGEEQYF
TGCGCCAGCCCAGGGACAGGGGAAGAGCAGTACTTC
>NA|TRBV19|TRBJ1-1|few
CASSIDPGVNTEAFF
TGTGCCAGTAGTATAGATCCGGGGGTCAACACTGAAGCTTTCTTT
>TRBD1|TRBV28|TRBJ1-4|few
CASSSLPRTGANEKLFF
TGTGCCAGCAGTTCCTTACCCCGGACAGGAGCTAATGAAAAACTGTTTTTT
>NA|TRBV2|TRBJ1-4|NA
CASITGQSTNEKLFF
TGTGCCAGCATCACCGGGCAATCAACTAATGAAAAACTGTTTTTT
>NA|TRBV28|TRBJ1-1|NA
CASSLVGDFTEAFF
TGTGCCAGCAGTTTAGTGGGGGATTTCACTGAAGCTTTCTTT
>NA|TRBV15|TRBJ2-3|few
CATSRDGTQYF
TGTGCCACCAGCAGAGATGGAACGCAGTATTTT
>TRBD1|TRBV11-1|TRBJ1-1|once
CASSADREKAFF
TGTGCCAGCAGCGCCGACAGGGAGAAGGCTTTCTTT
>NA|TRBV13|TRBJ2-7|NA
CASSPEGGEQYF
TGTGCCAGCAGCCCGGAGGGGGGCGAGCAGTACTTC
>TRBD2|TRBV7-6|TRBJ2-7|NA
CASSLARTLAGAYEQYF
TGTGCCAGCAGCTTAGCGCGGACCCTAGCGGGGGCCTACGAGCAGTACTTC
>NA|TRBV19|TRBJ2-1|NA
CASSMRVKEGQFF
TGTGCCAGTAGTATGCGTGTGAAGGAGGGGCAGTTCTTC